The 26 T cell receptor beta chains presented below share a single source sample, sequenced in a study of blood T cell repertoires in COVID-19. TCRdb's table, derived via immunoSEQ multiplex PCR, lists solely in-frame clones and lacks some. The sample has about 380,000 clones, around 84% seen once; the top ten hold over 0.95%. Sequencing input: peripheral blood. Every receptor here comes from a human donor with acute or convalescent COVID-19. The donor label of this sample is uncertain.

The genes are TRBV6-6 and TRBJ1-1, with 9 bases aligning to TRBD1. The V gene's germline CDR1 is MNHNY and CDR2 SVGAGI (reference sequence). J was trimmed by 4 bases and V by 7 bases; bases with no gene match: 7. The CDR3 contains 14 residues. The CDR3 DNA follows: TGTGCCAGCACCCGACTGACAGGGGGCACTGAAGCTTTCTTT. Protein sequence: CASTRLTGGTEAFF.

The chain carries TRBV30 and TRBJ1-6; 9 bases are shared with TRBD1. The CDR3 runs 13 residues. The germline CDR1 and CDR2 sequences are GTSNPN and SVGIG (reference sequence). The V and J ends lost 5 bases and 8 bases, in that order; junction bases with no gene match: 4. This CDR3 is CAWDTGGDSPLHF. The CDR3 DNA follows: TGTGCCTGGGATACAGGGGGCGATTCACCCCTCCACTTT.

This clone was counted only a few times. The chain combines TRBV5-4 with TRBJ2-1; 8 positions match TRBD1. Germline V gene sequence: CDR1 SGHNT, CDR2 YYREEE (reference sequence). CDR3 size: 16 residues. J was trimmed by 4 bases and V by 2 bases; bases with no gene match: 8. DNA for the CDR3: TGTGCCAGCAGCTTCCAGACAGGGGCTCTATACAATGAGCAGTTCTTC. Amino acid sequence: CASSFQTGALYNEQFF.

This clone was seen only a few times. This chain joins TRBV29-1 and TRBJ2-2; D possibly corresponds to TRBD2 (5 bases). Trimming cost V 7 bases and J 4 bases, with 16 bases left between them. The CDR3 length is 14 residues. Germline loops: CDR1 SQVTM, CDR2 ANQGSEA. CDR3 nucleotide sequence: TGCAGCGCCCGGATCTTGGGGAGCACCGGGGAGCTGTTTTTT. It translates to CSARILGSTGELFF.

This clone was counted between two and nine times. The chain joins TRBV30 to TRBJ1-6; D may be TRBD1 (6 bases). CDR3 length: 15 amino acids. Trimming stripped 0 bases from V and 15 bases from J, with 21 bases between. Germline V gives CDR1 GTSNPN, CDR2 SVGIG (reference sequence). The CDR3 spells CAWSVTGQLFLDLHF. For the CDR3, the DNA is TGTGCCTGGAGTGTTACGGGACAACTTTTTCTGGACCTCCACTTT.

This clone has just one count. This chain links TRBV6-6 with TRBJ1-3; TRBD1 matches 8 bases. V was pared by 7 bases and J by 2 bases, with 10 bases of the junction left unmatched. The CDR3 is made up of 16 amino acids. From germline, CDR1 is MNHNY and CDR2 SVGAGI (reference sequence). CDR3 amino acids: CASTPTSTGAGNTIYF. The CDR3 nucleotides are TGTGCCAGCACCCCTACATCGACAGGGGCTGGAAACACCATATATTTT.

The V call is TRBV18, the J call TRBJ1-3, with 9 bases lining up with TRBD1. Trimming at V came to 3 bases and at J to 2 bases, leaving 2 bases not matched to a gene. The CDR3 consists of 15 residues. Germline V CDR1 and CDR2: KGHSH, LQKENI. The CDR3 sequence is CASSPGTGTGNTIYF. The CDR3 nucleotides read TGTGCCAGCTCACCGGGGACAGGGACTGGAAACACCATATATTTT.

V is TRBV30 and J is TRBJ1-6, with 8 positions matching TRBD1. CDR3 length: 14 residues. Trimming took 3 bases from V and 9 from J; bases not matched to a gene: 7. Germline V CDR1 and CDR2: GTSNPN, SVGIG (reference sequence). CDR3 coding DNA: TGTGCCTGGAGGACGACAGGGGAAGGTTCACCCCTCCACTTT. Translated: CAWRTTGEGSPLHF.

The chain recombines TRBV19 with TRBJ1-5; D might be TRBD1 (6 bases). In germline, CDR1 is LNHDA, CDR2 SQIVND (reference sequence). The CDR3 consists of 15 residues. Trimming pared 7 bases from V and 1 base from J, leaving 14 bases between. CDR3 sequence: CASTPPTGSNQPQHF. The CDR3 nucleotides read TGTGCCAGTACCCCCCCGACAGGAAGCAATCAGCCCCAGCATTTT.

This CDR3 is CASSIPRGGGREKLFF. CDR3 coding DNA: TGTGCCAGTAGTATACCCCGAGGGGGCGGGCGCGAAAAACTGTTTTTT. V is TRBV19 and J is TRBJ1-4; 7 bases agree with TRBD1. V gave up 2 bases and J gave up 8 bases; unmatched junction bases: 11. This CDR3 spans 16 amino acids. Germline loops: CDR1 LNHDA, CDR2 SQIVND (reference sequence).

The CDR3 here is CASSEQGAGNEKLFF. The CDR3 DNA reads TGTGCCAGCAGTGAACAGGGGGCCGGTAATGAAAAACTGTTTTTT. This chain links TRBV6-1 with TRBJ1-4, with TRBD1 identical over 8 bases. This CDR3 comprises 15 residues. V shed 2 bases and J 4 bases; nucleotides not matched to a gene: 3. Per the germline V gene, CDR1 is MNHNS and CDR2 is SASEGT.

The chain joins TRBV27 to TRBJ2-1; 7 nucleotides line up with TRBD2. The CDR3 length is 15 residues. V gave up 3 bases and J gave up 7 bases; unmatched junction bases: 9. The V gene's germline CDR1 is MNHEY and CDR2 SMNVEV (reference sequence). CDR3 nucleotides: TGTGCCAGCAGTTTGCCCGGGACTACATTGAATGAGCAGTTCTTC. It encodes CASSLPGTTLNEQFF.

V is TRBV5-5 and J is TRBJ1-1, with 9 bases lining up with TRBD1. From germline, CDR1 is SGHKS and CDR2 YYEKEE (reference sequence). With 2 bases clipped from V and 6 bases from J, the junction kept 5 bases outside the gene matches. CDR3 length: 14 residues. CDR3 sequence (DNA): TGTGCCAGCAGCTTTGGACAGGGGATTTCTGAAGCTTTCTTT. It encodes CASSFGQGISEAFF. Using reference TRBV5-5 and TRBJ1-1 for the parts outside the CDR3, the full variable domain is DAGVTQSPTHLIKTRGQQVTLRCSPISGHKSVSWYQQVLGQGPQFIFQYYEKEERGRGNFPDRFSARQFPNYSSELNVNALLLGDSALYLCASSFGQGISEAFFGQGTRLTVV.

This chain links TRBV19 with TRBJ2-7; TRBD1 matches 8 bases. Germline CDR1 and CDR2: LNHDA and SQIVND (reference sequence). J lost 2 bases, V lost 2 bases, and 5 bases had no gene match. This CDR3 has 15 residues. In DNA form, the CDR3 reads TGTGCCAGTAGTATACAATCAGGGGGCCCCTACGAGCAGTACTTC. It translates to CASSIQSGGPYEQYF.

This rearrangement joins TRBV14 to TRBJ2-5, with D uncertain. The CDR3 is 15 amino acids. Per the germline V gene, CDR1 is SGHDN and CDR2 is FVKESK. V lost 0 bases to trimming and J lost 3 bases, with 11 bases between them. The CDR3 region has the DNA TGTGCCAGCAGCCAAGATCTTGGCCAGGAAGAGACCCAGTACTTC. It is translated as CASSQDLGQEETQYF.

This clone was recorded once. The chain combines TRBV19 with TRBJ2-2, with D maybe TRBD2 (7 bases). This CDR3 contains 15 residues. V lost 1 base, J lost 4 bases, and 10 bases lay in between. Germline V CDR1 and CDR2: LNHDA, SQIVND (reference sequence). The CDR3 DNA sequence: TGTGCCAGTAGTATAGCGGGGGGCCCCACCGGGGAGCTGTTTTTT. Residues: CASSIAGGPTGELFF.

The CDR3 DNA sequence: TGTGCCAGCAGCCTTAGGCTTCGGACGCAACCGGGGTCCAACTATGGCTACACCTTC. It encodes CASSLRLRTQPGSNYGYTF. The chain joins TRBV5-6 to TRBJ1-2; D is unresolved. This CDR3 is 19 amino acids long. Trimming cost V 4 bases and J 2 bases, with 27 bases left between them. Germline CDR1 SGHDT, CDR2 YYEEEE.

The J gene is TRBJ1-4, the V gene TRBV30; the match to TRBD1 covers 9 bases. Germline CDR1 GTSNPN, CDR2 SVGIG (reference sequence). The trim removed 3 bases at V and 5 bases at J, leaving 13 bases unmatched. The CDR3 extends over 17 amino acids. The CDR3 spells CAWRNLLPTGGNEKLFF. The CDR3 coding sequence is TGTGCCTGGAGGAACCTCCTACCGACAGGGGGAAATGAAAAACTGTTTTTT.

The chain employs TRBV7-9 and TRBJ1-2, with D uncertain. The CDR3 length is 13 residues. Deletions cut 5 bases from V and 2 bases from J, with 9 bases between. Germline CDR1 and CDR2: SEHNR and FQNEAQ (reference sequence). The CDR3 DNA reads TGTGCCAGCAGCCTCAGTAACAACTATGGCTACACCTTC. It specifies CASSLSNNYGYTF.

The rearrangement links TRBV6-5 to TRBJ1-4, with D perhaps TRBD1 (5 bases). The V end was cut by 4 bases, the J end by 2 bases, with 14 bases between. This CDR3 region has 16 residues. Germline V gene data show CDR1 as MNHEY and CDR2 as SVGAGI. The CDR3 DNA follows: TGTGCCAGCAGTTGGAGGGGTTGGGGTACTAATGAAAAACTGTTTTTT. It yields the protein CASSWRGWGTNEKLFF.

CDR3 nucleotide sequence: TGCGCCAGCAGCTCCTTAAGAGGCACAGGGGCGAGGACTGAAGCTTTCTTT. Protein: CASSSLRGTGARTEAFF. This chain uses TRBV5-1 with TRBJ1-1, with 7 bases fitting TRBD1. Trimming removed 3 bases from V and 5 bases from J; junction bases left unmatched: 16. There are 17 residues in the CDR3. The germline CDR1 and CDR2 sequences are SGHRS and YFSETQ.

V and J are TRBV6-5 and TRBJ2-1; D is possibly TRBD2 (5 bases). Trimming removed 7 bases at V and 8 bases at J, with 18 bases between. CDR1 MNHEY and CDR2 SVGAGI come from the germline V gene. The CDR3 covers 14 residues. The CDR3 reads CASNRLRGSDEQFF. In DNA, the CDR3 is TGTGCCAGCAACCGACTTAGAGGGTCGGATGAGCAGTTCTTC.

The chain employs TRBV25-1 and TRBJ2-3; D not resolved. The CDR3 has 12 amino acids. CDR1 and CDR2 (germline): MGHDK, SYGVNS. The V end lost 4 bases, the J end lost 3 bases, and 5 bases lay between the germline ends. CDR3 region: CASSGLTDTQYF. As DNA, the CDR3 is TGTGCCAGCAGTGGGCTGACAGATACGCAGTATTTT.

This rearrangement joins TRBV5-1 to TRBJ2-1; weak D call: TRBD2 (5 bases). Trimming took 1 base from V and 5 from J, leaving 16 bases between them. CDR1 is SGHRS and CDR2 is YFSETQ in the germline V gene. This CDR3 spans 16 amino acids. The DNA for the CDR3 is TGCGCCAGCAGCTTGAGAAGTCTAGCACTTAACAATGAGCAGTTCTTC. This codes for CASSLRSLALNNEQFF.

The chain combines TRBV11-2 with TRBJ1-4, with 10 positions matching TRBD1. V shed 1 base and J 8 bases; nucleotides not matched to a gene: 7. The V gene's germline CDR1 is SGHAT and CDR2 FQNNGV. This CDR3 has 16 amino acids. The CDR3 sequence: CASSLVRGQGGEKLFF. Here the CDR3 DNA reads TGTGCCAGCAGCTTAGTAAGAGGACAGGGGGGAGAAAAACTGTTTTTT.

This clone was found once. The chain carries TRBV11-2 and TRBJ2-4; D possibly corresponds to TRBD1 (8 bases). Between the trimmed V and J ends, which lost 7 bases and 8 bases, there was a span of 21 bases. The germline V gene has CDR1 SGHAT and CDR2 FQNNGV. The CDR3 consists of 15 residues. The CDR3 region has the DNA TGTGCCAGCATCAAAGGTCGGACAGGGAGGGACATTCAGTACTTC. Amino acids: CASIKGRTGRDIQYF.